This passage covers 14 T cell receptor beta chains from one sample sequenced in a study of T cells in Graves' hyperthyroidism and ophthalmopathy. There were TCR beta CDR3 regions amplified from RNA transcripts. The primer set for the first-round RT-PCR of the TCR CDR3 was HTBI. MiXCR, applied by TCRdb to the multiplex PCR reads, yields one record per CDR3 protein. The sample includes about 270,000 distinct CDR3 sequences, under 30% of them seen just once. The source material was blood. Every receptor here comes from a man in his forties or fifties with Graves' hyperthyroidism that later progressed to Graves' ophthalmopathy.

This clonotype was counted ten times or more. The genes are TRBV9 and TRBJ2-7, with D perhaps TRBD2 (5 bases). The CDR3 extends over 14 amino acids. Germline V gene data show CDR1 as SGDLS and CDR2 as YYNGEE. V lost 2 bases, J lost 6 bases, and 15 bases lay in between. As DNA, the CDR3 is TGTGCCAGCAGCGTTGACTGGGGAGTGGGCGAGCAGTACTTC. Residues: CASSVDWGVGEQYF.

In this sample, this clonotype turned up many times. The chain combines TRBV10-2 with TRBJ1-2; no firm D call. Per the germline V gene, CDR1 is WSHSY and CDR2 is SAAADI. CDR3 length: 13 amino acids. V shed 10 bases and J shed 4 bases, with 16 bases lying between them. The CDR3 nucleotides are TGCGCCACCGACGGTACGGACGGCTATGGCTACACCTTC. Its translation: CATDGTDGYGYTF.

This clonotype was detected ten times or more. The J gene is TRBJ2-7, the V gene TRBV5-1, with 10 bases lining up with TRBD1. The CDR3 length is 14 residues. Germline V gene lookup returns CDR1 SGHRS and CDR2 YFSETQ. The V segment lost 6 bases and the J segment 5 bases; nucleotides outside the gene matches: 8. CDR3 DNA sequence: TGCGCCAGCAACCCCGGGACAGGGGAGAACGAGCAGTACTTC. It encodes CASNPGTGENEQYF.

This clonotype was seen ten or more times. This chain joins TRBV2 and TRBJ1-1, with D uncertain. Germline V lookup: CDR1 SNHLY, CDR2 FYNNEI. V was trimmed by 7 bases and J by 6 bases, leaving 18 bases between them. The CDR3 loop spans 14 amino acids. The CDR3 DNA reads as TGTGCCAGCACAGTGTGGGGTGCTGGTTCTGAAGCTTTCTTT. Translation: CASTVWGAGSEAFF.

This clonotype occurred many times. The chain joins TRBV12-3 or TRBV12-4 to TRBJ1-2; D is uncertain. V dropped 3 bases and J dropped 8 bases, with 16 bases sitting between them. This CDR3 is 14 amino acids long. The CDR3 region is CASSFWGRAEGYTF. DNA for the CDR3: TGTGCCAGCAGTTTTTGGGGAAGGGCGGAAGGCTACACCTTC.

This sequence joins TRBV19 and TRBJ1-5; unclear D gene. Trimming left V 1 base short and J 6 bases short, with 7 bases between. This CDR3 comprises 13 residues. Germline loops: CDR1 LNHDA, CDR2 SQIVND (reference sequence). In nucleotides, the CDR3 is TGTGCCAGTAGTATAGCGGGGATTCAGCCCCAGCATTTT. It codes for CASSIAGIQPQHF. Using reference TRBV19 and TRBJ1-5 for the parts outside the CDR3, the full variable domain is DGGITQSPKYLFRKEGQNVTLSCEQNLNHDAMYWYRQDPGQGLRLIYYSQIVNDFQKGDIAEGYSVSREKKESFPLTVTSAQKNPTAFYLCASSIAGIQPQHFGDGTRLSIL.

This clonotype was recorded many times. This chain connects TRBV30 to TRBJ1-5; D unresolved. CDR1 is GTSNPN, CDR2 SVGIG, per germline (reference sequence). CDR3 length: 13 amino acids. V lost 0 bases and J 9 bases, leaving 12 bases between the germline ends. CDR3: CAWSVTEWGPQHF. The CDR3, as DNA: TGTGCCTGGAGTGTAACGGAATGGGGGCCCCAGCATTTT.

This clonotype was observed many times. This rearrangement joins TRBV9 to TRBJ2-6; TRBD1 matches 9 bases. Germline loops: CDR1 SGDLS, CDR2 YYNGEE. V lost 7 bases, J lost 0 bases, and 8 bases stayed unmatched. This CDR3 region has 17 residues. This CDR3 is CASGGTGGYSGANVLTF. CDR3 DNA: TGTGCCAGCGGCGGTACAGGGGGCTACTCTGGGGCCAACGTCCTGACTTTC. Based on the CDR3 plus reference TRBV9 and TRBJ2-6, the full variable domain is DSGVTQTPKHLITATGQRVTLRCSPRSGDLSVYWYQQSLDQGLQFLIQYYNGEERAKGNILERFSAQQFPDLHSELNLSSLELGDSALYFCASGGTGGYSGANVLTFGAGSRLTVL.

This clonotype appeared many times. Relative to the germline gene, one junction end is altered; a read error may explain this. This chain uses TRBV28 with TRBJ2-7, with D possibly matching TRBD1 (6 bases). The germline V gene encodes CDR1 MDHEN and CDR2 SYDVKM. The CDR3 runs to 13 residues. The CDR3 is CASSPPDRYGQYF. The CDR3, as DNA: TGTGCCAGCAGCCCTCCCGACAGGTACGGGCAGTACTTC.

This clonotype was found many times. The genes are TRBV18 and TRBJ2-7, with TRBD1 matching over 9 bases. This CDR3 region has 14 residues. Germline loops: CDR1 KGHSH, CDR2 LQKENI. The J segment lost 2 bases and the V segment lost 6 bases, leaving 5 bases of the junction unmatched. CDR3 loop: CASSSGQGPYEQYF. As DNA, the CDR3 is TGTGCCAGCTCCTCGGGACAGGGACCCTACGAGCAGTACTTC.

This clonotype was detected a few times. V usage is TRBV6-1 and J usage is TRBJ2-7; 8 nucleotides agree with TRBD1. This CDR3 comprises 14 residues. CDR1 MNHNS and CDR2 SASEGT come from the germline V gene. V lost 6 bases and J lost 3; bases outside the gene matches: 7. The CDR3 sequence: CASRFGQGNYEQYF. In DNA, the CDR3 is TGTGCCAGCAGATTCGGACAGGGAAACTACGAGCAGTACTTC.

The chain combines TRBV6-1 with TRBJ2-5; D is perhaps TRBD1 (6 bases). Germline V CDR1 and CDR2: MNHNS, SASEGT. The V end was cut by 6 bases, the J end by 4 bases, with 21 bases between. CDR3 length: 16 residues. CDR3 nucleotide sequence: TGTGCCAGCAGCAACAACGCACAGGGAATGGGAGAGACCCAGTACTTC. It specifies CASSNNAQGMGETQYF.

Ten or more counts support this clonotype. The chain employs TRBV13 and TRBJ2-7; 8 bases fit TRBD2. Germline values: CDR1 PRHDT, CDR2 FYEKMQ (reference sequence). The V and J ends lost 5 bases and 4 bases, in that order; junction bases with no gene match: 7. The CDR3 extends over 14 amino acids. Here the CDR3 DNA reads TGTGCCAGCAGCGTCAGCGGGAGAGGATACGAGCAGTACTTC. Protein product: CASSVSGRGYEQYF.

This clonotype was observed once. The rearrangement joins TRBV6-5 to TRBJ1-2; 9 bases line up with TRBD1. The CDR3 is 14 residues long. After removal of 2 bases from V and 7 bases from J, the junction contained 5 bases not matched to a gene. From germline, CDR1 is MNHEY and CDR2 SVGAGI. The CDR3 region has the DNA TGTGCCAGCAGTTACGGAACAGGGGGCTCTGGCTACACCTTC. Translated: CASSYGTGGSGYTF.